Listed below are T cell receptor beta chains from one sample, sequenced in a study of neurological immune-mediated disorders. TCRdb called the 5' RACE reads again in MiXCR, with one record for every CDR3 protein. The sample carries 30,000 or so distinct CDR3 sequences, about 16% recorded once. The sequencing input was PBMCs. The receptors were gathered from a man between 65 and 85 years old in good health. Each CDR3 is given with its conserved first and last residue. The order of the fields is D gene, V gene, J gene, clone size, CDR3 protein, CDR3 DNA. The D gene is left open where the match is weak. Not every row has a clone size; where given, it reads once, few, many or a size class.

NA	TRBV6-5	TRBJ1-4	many	CASKPKKEKLFF	TGTGCCAGCAAACCCAAAAAGGAAAAACTGTTTTTT
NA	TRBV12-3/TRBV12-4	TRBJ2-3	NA	CATDTYGTDTQYF	TGTGCCACCGATACCTACGGGACAGATACGCAGTATTTT
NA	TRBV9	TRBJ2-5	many	CASSVGTGQETQYF	TGTGCCAGCAGCGTAGGAACAGGACAAGAGACCCAGTACTTC
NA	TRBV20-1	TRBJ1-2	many	CSASRDDYGYTF	TGCAGTGCTTCCCGGGATGACTATGGCTACACCTTC
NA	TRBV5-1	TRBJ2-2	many	CASTGTANTGELFF	TGCGCCAGCACCGGGACCGCTAACACCGGGGAGCTGTTTTTT
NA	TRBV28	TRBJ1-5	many	CASRLQRPGQVNQPQHF	TGTGCCAGCAGGTTGCAAAGGCCGGGACAAGTTAATCAGCCCCAGCATTTT
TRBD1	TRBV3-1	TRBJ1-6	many	CASSRDSQYSPLHF	TGTGCCAGCAGCCGGGACAGCCAATATTCACCCCTCCACTTT
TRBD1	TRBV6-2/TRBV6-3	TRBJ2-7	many	CASSYFGQGPFYEQYF	TGTGCCAGCAGTTATTTCGGACAGGGGCCATTCTACGAGCAGTACTTC
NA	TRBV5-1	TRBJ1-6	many	CASSRDQSSYNSPLHF	TGCGCCAGCAGCCGGGACCAAAGCTCCTATAATTCACCCCTCCACTTT
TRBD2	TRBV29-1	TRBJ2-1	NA	CSVKVTSGYNEQFF	TGCAGCGTTAAGGTGACTAGCGGGTACAATGAGCAGTTCTTC
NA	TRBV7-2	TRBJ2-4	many	CASSFLTLAKNIQYF	TGTGCCAGCAGCTTTTTAACCCTAGCCAAAAACATTCAGTACTTC
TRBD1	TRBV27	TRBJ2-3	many	CASSLLKDRGSTDTQYF	TGTGCCAGCAGCCTCCTCAAGGACAGGGGCAGCACAGATACGCAGTATTTT
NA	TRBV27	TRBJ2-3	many	CASSSPYRGDTQYF	TGTGCCAGCAGTTCTCCTTACAGAGGAGATACGCAGTATTTT
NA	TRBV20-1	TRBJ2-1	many	CSARSPDPDEQFF	TGCAGTGCTAGATCTCCGGACCCGGACGAGCAGTTCTTC
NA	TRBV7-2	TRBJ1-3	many	CASSSRRVDRTTGNTIYF	TGTGCCAGCAGCTCCCGTAGGGTCGACAGGACAACTGGAAACACCATATATTTT
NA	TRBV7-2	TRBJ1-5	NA	CASSLMGLVLSGNQPQHF	TGTGCCAGCAGCTTAATGGGACTCGTTTTATCGGGCAATCAGCCCCAGCATTTT
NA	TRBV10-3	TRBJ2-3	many	CAILPRIGSTDTQYF	TGTGCCATTCTCCCACGGATCGGGAGTACAGATACGCAGTATTTT
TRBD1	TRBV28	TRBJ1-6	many	CASRINPSDRGNSPLHF	TGTGCCAGCAGGATCAACCCCTCCGACAGGGGGAATTCACCCCTCCACTTT
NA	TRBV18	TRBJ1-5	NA	CASSPPETVGADQPQHF	TGTGCCAGCTCACCACCGGAGACAGTGGGCGCGGATCAGCCCCAGCATTTT
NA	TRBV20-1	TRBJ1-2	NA	CSARRGSGYGYTF	TGCAGTGCTAGGCGCGGTAGCGGCTATGGCTACACCTTC
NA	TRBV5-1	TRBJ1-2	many	CASSSGGPGNYGYTF	TGCGCCAGCAGCTCCGGGGGTCCGGGTAACTATGGCTACACCTTC
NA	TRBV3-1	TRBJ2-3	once	CASSQDQFRGSTDTQYF	TGTGCCAGCAGCCAAGATCAATTTCGTGGTAGCACAGATACGCAGTATTTT
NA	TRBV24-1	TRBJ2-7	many	CATNTLPLCEQYF	TGTGCCACCAATACGCTCCCTCTCTGCGAGCAGTACTTC
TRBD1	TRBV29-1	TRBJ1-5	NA	CSVRDSNQTQHF	TGCAGCGTAAGGGACAGTAATCAAACCCAGCATTTT
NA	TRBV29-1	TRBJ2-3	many	CSVGAAGGDTQYF	TGCAGCGTTGGGGCAGCCGGCGGGGATACGCAGTATTTT
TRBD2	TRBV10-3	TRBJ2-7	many	CAIKPSGGEYEQYF	TGTGCCATCAAGCCTAGCGGGGGAGAATACGAGCAGTACTTC
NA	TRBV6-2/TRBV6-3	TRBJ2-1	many	CASSSPSVRADEQFF	TGTGCCAGCAGCTCCCCGTCGGTCAGGGCGGATGAGCAGTTCTTC
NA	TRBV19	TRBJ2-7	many	CASSLSRDGYYEQYF	TGTGCCAGTAGCCTATCCCGGGACGGATACTACGAGCAGTACTTC
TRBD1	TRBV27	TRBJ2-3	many	CASSLTGISTDTQYF	TGTGCCAGCAGTTTGACAGGGATCAGCACAGATACGCAGTATTTT
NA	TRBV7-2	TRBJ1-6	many	CASIPAGTTTSPLHF	TGTGCCAGCATCCCGGCCGGGACAACCACTTCACCCCTCCACTTT